This is a list of T cell receptor beta chains from one sample in a study of T cell repertoires in cytomegalovirus infection. MiXCR was run by TCRdb on the reads, yielding one entry per CDR3 protein. The table lists some 150,000 distinct CDR3 sequences, about 6.3% of them singletons. Sequenced input: PBMCs. Every receptor here comes from a human donor in good health (CMV status not recorded). Some clones in this sample may be carry-over from other donors' samples. Each CDR3 is given with its conserved first and last residue. A D gene is named only where the DNA matches it firmly. The size of a clone is reported for some rows only, either as once, few or many, or as a class for expanded clones.

cdr3_length: 17; d_call: .; j_call: TRBJ2-2; clone_size: few; v_call: TRBV18; cdr3_nt: TGTGCCAGCTCACCTCGCCGGCCTCAAGCGGACACCGGGGAGCTGTTTTTT; cdr3_aa: CASSPRRPQADTGELFF
cdr3_length: 15; d_call: .; j_call: TRBJ2-5; clone_size: .; v_call: TRBV5-1; cdr3_nt: TGCGCCAGCAGCTCCCGGGGCCACAAGACGGAGACCCAGTACTTC; cdr3_aa: CASSSRGHKTETQYF
cdr3_length: 17; d_call: TRBD2; j_call: TRBJ2-3; clone_size: .; v_call: TRBV7-9; cdr3_nt: TGTGCCAGCAGCACCGACGGACTAGCGGGGTCCACAGATACGCAGTATTTT; cdr3_aa: CASSTDGLAGSTDTQYF
cdr3_length: 12; d_call: .; j_call: TRBJ1-1; clone_size: .; v_call: TRBV15; cdr3_nt: TGTGCCACCAGCAGAATTGGCACAGAAGCTTTCTTT; cdr3_aa: CATSRIGTEAFF
cdr3_length: 13; d_call: .; j_call: TRBJ1-2; clone_size: many; v_call: TRBV28; cdr3_nt: TGTGCCAGCGGGGGACGGATCTCCTATGGCTACACCTTC; cdr3_aa: CASGGRISYGYTF
cdr3_length: 14; d_call: .; j_call: TRBJ1-4; clone_size: .; v_call: TRBV20-1; cdr3_nt: TGCAGTGCTAGAGAGGGGATACTGGAAGAAAAACTGTTTTTT; cdr3_aa: CSAREGILEEKLFF
cdr3_length: 16; d_call: TRBD2; j_call: TRBJ2-5; clone_size: .; v_call: TRBV20-1; cdr3_nt: TGCAGTGCTAGAGATCTACTAGCGGGGGGCCGAGAGACCCAGTACTTC; cdr3_aa: CSARDLLAGGRETQYF
cdr3_length: 14; d_call: .; j_call: TRBJ2-1; clone_size: many; v_call: TRBV6-5; cdr3_nt: TGTGCCAGCAACGCCTGGGGGCAGGCCAATGAGCAGTTCTTC; cdr3_aa: CASNAWGQANEQFF
cdr3_length: 14; d_call: TRBD1; j_call: TRBJ2-2; clone_size: many; v_call: TRBV2; cdr3_nt: TGTGCATCCGGGACAGGGGGGGACACCGGGGAGCTGTTTTTT; cdr3_aa: CASGTGGDTGELFF
cdr3_length: 14; d_call: .; j_call: TRBJ1-1; clone_size: many; v_call: TRBV20-1; cdr3_nt: TGCAGTGCTAGGGGACGGCTTCAGAACACTGAAGCTTTCTTT; cdr3_aa: CSARGRLQNTEAFF
cdr3_length: 16; d_call: TRBD1; j_call: TRBJ1-2; clone_size: many; v_call: TRBV4-1; cdr3_nt: TGCGCCAGCAGCCAAGTCCCCGGGACAGCCAACTATGGCTACACCTTC; cdr3_aa: CASSQVPGTANYGYTF
cdr3_length: 13; d_call: TRBD1; j_call: TRBJ2-7; clone_size: many; v_call: TRBV29-1; cdr3_nt: TGCAGCGTTAAGGGACAGGCGATCTACGAGCAGTACTTC; cdr3_aa: CSVKGQAIYEQYF
cdr3_length: 15; d_call: .; j_call: TRBJ2-5; clone_size: few; v_call: TRBV4-3; cdr3_nt: TGCGCCAGCAGCCAAGACAACGGGGTGCAAGAGACCCAGTACTTC; cdr3_aa: CASSQDNGVQETQYF
cdr3_length: 15; d_call: TRBD2; j_call: TRBJ2-1; clone_size: few; v_call: TRBV7-9; cdr3_nt: TGTGCCAGCAGCCCCCGAGCGGGGGGACATCATGAGCAGTTCTTC; cdr3_aa: CASSPRAGGHHEQFF
cdr3_length: 15; d_call: TRBD1; j_call: TRBJ2-3; clone_size: many; v_call: TRBV7-3; cdr3_nt: TGTGCCAGCAGCTTAAATCCCCGACAGGGTGGTACGCAGTATTTT; cdr3_aa: CASSLNPRQGGTQYF
cdr3_length: 16; d_call: .; j_call: TRBJ1-2; clone_size: .; v_call: TRBV4-1; cdr3_nt: TGCGCCAGCAGCCAAGAGACGGGCTTTAACCTCTATGGCTACACCTTC; cdr3_aa: CASSQETGFNLYGYTF
cdr3_length: 15; d_call: TRBD1; j_call: TRBJ2-5; clone_size: many; v_call: TRBV7-2; cdr3_nt: TGTGCCAGCAGCAACCAGGCTACAGGGGAGGAGACCCAGTACTTC; cdr3_aa: CASSNQATGEETQYF
cdr3_length: 14; d_call: .; j_call: TRBJ2-3; clone_size: many; v_call: TRBV7-2; cdr3_nt: TGTGCCAGCAGCTTAGCTCCAGGGCCAGATACGCAGTATTTT; cdr3_aa: CASSLAPGPDTQYF
cdr3_length: 13; d_call: TRBD2; j_call: TRBJ2-3; clone_size: many; v_call: TRBV10-3; cdr3_nt: TGTGCCATCGCGAGCGGGGGGAGAGATACGCAGTATTTT; cdr3_aa: CAIASGGRDTQYF
cdr3_length: 15; d_call: TRBD2; j_call: TRBJ2-1; clone_size: many; v_call: TRBV7-3; cdr3_nt: TGTGCCAGCAGCTTAAACTCGGGGACTAGCTATGAGCAGTTCTTC; cdr3_aa: CASSLNSGTSYEQFF
cdr3_length: 11; d_call: .; j_call: TRBJ1-1; clone_size: many; v_call: TRBV7-2; cdr3_nt: TGTGCCAGCAGCCTGGGACTGGGAAGTTTCTTT; cdr3_aa: CASSLGLGSFF
cdr3_length: 16; d_call: .; j_call: TRBJ2-3; clone_size: many; v_call: TRBV20-1; cdr3_nt: TGCAGTGCTAGAGATTGGCGGGTGGTAGTAACAGATACGCAGTATTTT; cdr3_aa: CSARDWRVVVTDTQYF
cdr3_length: 13; d_call: .; j_call: TRBJ1-2; clone_size: many; v_call: TRBV6-1; cdr3_nt: TGTGCCAGCAGTCCCCAGGCCCACTATGGCTACACCTTC; cdr3_aa: CASSPQAHYGYTF
cdr3_length: 12; d_call: .; j_call: TRBJ2-7; clone_size: few; v_call: TRBV6-2/TRBV6-3; cdr3_nt: TGTGCCGGCCTTTGGACAACCTACGAGCAGTACTTC; cdr3_aa: CAGLWTTYEQYF
cdr3_length: 14; d_call: TRBD1; j_call: TRBJ1-2; clone_size: many; v_call: TRBV27; cdr3_nt: TGTGCCAGCAGCCAATCCGGGACAGGGTTTGGCTACACCTTC; cdr3_aa: CASSQSGTGFGYTF
cdr3_length: 17; d_call: .; j_call: TRBJ1-1; clone_size: many; v_call: TRBV27; cdr3_nt: TGTGCCAGCAGTTTAGAGTGGGGCTCAGGACGAAACACTGAAGCTTTCTTT; cdr3_aa: CASSLEWGSGRNTEAFF
cdr3_length: 14; d_call: .; j_call: TRBJ1-2; clone_size: many; v_call: TRBV12-3/TRBV12-4; cdr3_nt: TGTGCCAGCAGCGCGGACAGATCGGGGGCTGGCTACACCTTC; cdr3_aa: CASSADRSGAGYTF
cdr3_length: 14; d_call: TRBD1; j_call: TRBJ2-7; clone_size: many; v_call: TRBV19; cdr3_nt: TGTGCCAGTAGTCGGGACAGGGAGTCGTACGAGCAGTACTTC; cdr3_aa: CASSRDRESYEQYF
cdr3_length: 13; d_call: .; j_call: TRBJ1-5; clone_size: .; v_call: TRBV19; cdr3_nt: TGTGCCAGTAGTACTTACAGGGATCAGCCCCAGCATTTT; cdr3_aa: CASSTYRDQPQHF
cdr3_length: 15; d_call: .; j_call: TRBJ2-7; clone_size: many; v_call: TRBV6-2/TRBV6-3; cdr3_nt: TGTGCCAGCAGTCGGGACTCGATAAAACCCTACGAGCAGTACTTC; cdr3_aa: CASSRDSIKPYEQYF
cdr3_length: 13; d_call: .; j_call: TRBJ1-1; clone_size: many; v_call: TRBV28; cdr3_nt: TGTGCCTTGTACGACAGGTTGAACACTGAAGCTTTCTTT; cdr3_aa: CALYDRLNTEAFF
cdr3_length: 14; d_call: TRBD2; j_call: TRBJ2-5; clone_size: many; v_call: TRBV11-1; cdr3_nt: TGTGCCAGCCAACCTCCGGGGGGAGGAGCGCCCCAGTACTTC; cdr3_aa: CASQPPGGGAPQYF
cdr3_length: 15; d_call: .; j_call: TRBJ1-5; clone_size: many; v_call: TRBV7-2; cdr3_nt: TGTGCCAGCAGCAACGGGGCAAATAGCAATCAGCCCCAGCATTTT; cdr3_aa: CASSNGANSNQPQHF
cdr3_length: 15; d_call: TRBD1; j_call: TRBJ2-7; clone_size: many; v_call: TRBV12-3/TRBV12-4; cdr3_nt: TGTGCCAGCAGTCCCACGACAGGGGGCTTCAACGAGCAGTACTTC; cdr3_aa: CASSPTTGGFNEQYF
cdr3_length: 13; d_call: TRBD2; j_call: TRBJ2-5; clone_size: few; v_call: TRBV7-9; cdr3_nt: TGTGCCAGCAGCCCTACTAGCGACGAGACCCAGTACTTC; cdr3_aa: CASSPTSDETQYF
cdr3_length: 14; d_call: TRBD2; j_call: TRBJ2-5; clone_size: .; v_call: TRBV20-1; cdr3_nt: TGCAGTGCTAGTCTAGCGGGGGGCCGGGAGACCCAGTACTTC; cdr3_aa: CSASLAGGRETQYF
cdr3_length: 15; d_call: .; j_call: TRBJ1-3; clone_size: few; v_call: TRBV19; cdr3_nt: TGTGCCAGTAGTATGAGGGGAGTCTCTGGAAACACCATATATTTT; cdr3_aa: CASSMRGVSGNTIYF
cdr3_length: 17; d_call: TRBD2; j_call: TRBJ2-1; clone_size: many; v_call: TRBV12-3/TRBV12-4; cdr3_nt: TGTGCCAGCAGTTTACCGTGGCGGGGGAGCTCCTACAATGAGCAGTTCTTC; cdr3_aa: CASSLPWRGSSYNEQFF
cdr3_length: 14; d_call: TRBD1; j_call: TRBJ2-2; clone_size: many; v_call: TRBV2; cdr3_nt: TGTGCCAGCACCCTACAGGGGGCGATCGGGGAGCTGTTTTTT; cdr3_aa: CASTLQGAIGELFF
cdr3_length: 15; d_call: .; j_call: TRBJ2-7; clone_size: .; v_call: TRBV6-6; cdr3_nt: TGTGCCAGCAGTTTCGTCAGGGGAGCGTCCTACGAGCAGTACTTC; cdr3_aa: CASSFVRGASYEQYF
cdr3_length: 16; d_call: .; j_call: TRBJ1-1; clone_size: .; v_call: TRBV18; cdr3_nt: TGTGCCAGCTCACCACCGTGGGCAGCGTTGAACACTGAAGCTTTCTTT; cdr3_aa: CASSPPWAALNTEAFF
cdr3_length: 17; d_call: .; j_call: TRBJ1-5; clone_size: many; v_call: TRBV28; cdr3_nt: TGTGCCAGCAAACCCCTGGGGTGGGCAGGGGAAGGTCAGCCCCAGCATTTT; cdr3_aa: CASKPLGWAGEGQPQHF
cdr3_length: 15; d_call: .; j_call: TRBJ2-3; clone_size: many; v_call: TRBV5-4; cdr3_nt: TGTGCCAGCAGCTTGGGAGAGGGGGGGGGAGATACGCAGTATTTT; cdr3_aa: CASSLGEGGGDTQYF
cdr3_length: 15; d_call: .; j_call: TRBJ1-5; clone_size: many; v_call: TRBV15; cdr3_nt: TGTGCCACCACTCTAGACAGACTTAGCAATCAGCCCCAGCATTTT; cdr3_aa: CATTLDRLSNQPQHF
cdr3_length: 13; d_call: .; j_call: TRBJ1-2; clone_size: many; v_call: TRBV28; cdr3_nt: TGTGCCAGCAGTCTGGGGGCGCCTAGAGGCTACACCTTC; cdr3_aa: CASSLGAPRGYTF
cdr3_length: 18; d_call: .; j_call: TRBJ1-4; clone_size: many; v_call: TRBV10-3; cdr3_nt: TGTGCCATCAGTCCCCGGGACCTCAAAGGGGCAACTAATGAAAAACTGTTTTTT; cdr3_aa: CAISPRDLKGATNEKLFF
cdr3_length: 13; d_call: .; j_call: TRBJ1-3; clone_size: .; v_call: TRBV19; cdr3_nt: TGTGCCAGTACGGACAGCTCTGGAAACACCATATATTTT; cdr3_aa: CASTDSSGNTIYF
cdr3_length: 16; d_call: TRBD2; j_call: TRBJ2-5; clone_size: .; v_call: TRBV20-1; cdr3_nt: TGCAGTGCTGCGGTCTCGAGCGGGGGAGTACAAGAGACCCAGTACTTC; cdr3_aa: CSAAVSSGGVQETQYF